The 30 T cell receptor beta chains presented below share a single source sample, sequenced in a study of T cells after yellow fever vaccination. TCRdb re-analysed the 5' RACE reads in MiXCR, keeping a single row per CDR3 protein. Among about 85,000 distinct CDR3 sequences listed, about 14% were seen once. Sequenced here: CD8+ T cells not binding an NS4B(214-222) dextramer, sorted from PBMCs, sampled about 20 days after the first yellow fever vaccination. These TCRs come from a man aged 18 to 30 who received the YFV17D yellow fever vaccine.

The chain joins TRBV11-2 to TRBJ2-1; no clear D gene. V lost 4 bases to trimming and J lost 7 bases, with 5 bases between them. Germline-derived CDR1 and CDR2 are SGHAT and FQNNGV. The CDR3 length is 11 residues. CDR3 DNA: TGTGCCAGCAGCTCCCAAAATGAGCAGTTCTTC. This translates into CASSSQNEQFF. Based on the CDR3 plus reference TRBV11-2 and TRBJ2-1, the full variable domain is EAGVAQSPRYKIIEKRQSVAFWCNPISGHATLYWYQQILGQGPKLLIQFQNNGVVDDSQLPKDRFSAERLKGVDSTLKIQPAKLEDSAVYLCASSSQNEQFFGPGTRLTVL.

This clonotype has only a few counts. V and J are TRBV6-1 and TRBJ2-7, with 8 positions matching TRBD1. Germline loops: CDR1 MNHNS, CDR2 SASEGT. The CDR3 has 15 residues. The V and J ends lost 0 bases and 2 bases, in that order; junction bases with no gene match: 3. The CDR3 DNA reads as TGTGCCAGCAGTGAAGCCCCGACAGGGGCCTACGAGCAGTACTTC. This translates into CASSEAPTGAYEQYF.

By share, this clonotype counts as medium-sized (0.01 to 0.1%). The V call is TRBV7-6, the J call TRBJ1-5; possible D gene TRBD1, 6 bases. Trimming shortened V by 5 bases and J by 4 bases, and 15 bases separated the two germline ends. Germline V gene data show CDR1 as SGHVS and CDR2 as FNYEAQ. CDR3 length equals 15 residues. The CDR3 DNA is TGTGCCAGCAGCCTATCCGGGACATCAAATCAGCCCCAGCATTTT. Encoded protein: CASSLSGTSNQPQHF.

This clonotype was counted at least ten times. The rearrangement uses TRBV9 and TRBJ2-1; D unresolved. The V end was cut by 0 bases, the J end by 7 bases, with 8 bases between. From germline, CDR1 is SGDLS and CDR2 YYNGEE. This CDR3 is built from 13 residues. The chain's CDR3 is CASSVVERNEQFF. The CDR3 nucleotides read TGTGCCAGCAGCGTAGTGGAAAGAAATGAGCAGTTCTTC. Based on the CDR3 plus reference TRBV9 and TRBJ2-1, the full variable domain is DSGVTQTPKHLITATGQRVTLRCSPRSGDLSVYWYQQSLDQGLQFLIQYYNGEERAKGNILERFSAQQFPDLHSELNLSSLELGDSALYFCASSVVERNEQFFGPGTRLTVL.

A few counts support this clonotype. The chain couples TRBV5-1 to TRBJ2-7; 7 nucleotides line up with TRBD2. Losses at the gene ends were 1 base for V and 2 bases for J; bases not matched to a gene: 6. Germline-derived CDR1 and CDR2 are SGHRS and YFSETQ. The CDR3 covers 15 residues. CDR3: CASSLSSGLAYEQYF. As DNA, the CDR3 is TGCGCCAGCAGCTTGTCTTCCGGACTAGCCTACGAGCAGTACTTC.

V and J are TRBV2 and TRBJ2-6, with TRBD2 as a possible D gene (6 bases). Trimming took 0 bases from V and 0 from J, leaving 18 bases between them. Germline-derived CDR1 and CDR2 are SNHLY and FYNNEI. This CDR3 has 20 amino acids. The CDR3 coding sequence is TGTGCCAGCAGTGAAGCCGGGTCGAGCGGGTCCCGCTCTGGGGCCAACGTCCTGACTTTC. Its protein product is CASSEAGSSGSRSGANVLTF. Together with reference TRBV2 and TRBJ2-6, the CDR3 gives the full variable domain: EPEVTQTPSHQVTQMGQEVILRCVPISNHLYFYWYRQILGQKVEFLVSFYNNEISEKSEIFDDQFSVERPDGSNFTLKIRSTKLEDSAMYFCASSEAGSSGSRSGANVLTFGAGSRLTVL.

This clonotype was observed once. CDR3 region: CASSNPGPGKTQYF. In DNA, the CDR3 is TGTGCCAGCAGTAATCCGGGCCCGGGGAAGACCCAGTACTTC. The V call is TRBV12-3 or TRBV12-4, the J call TRBJ2-5; tentatively, D is TRBD2 (5 bases). CDR3 length: 14 amino acids. Trimming took 5 bases from V and 6 from J, leaving 16 bases between them.

This clonotype has a handful of counts. The rearrangement uses TRBV2 and TRBJ2-7; D may match TRBD1 or TRBD2 (5 bases each). Germline CDR1 and CDR2: SNHLY and FYNNEI. This CDR3 region has 13 residues. Trimming removed 2 bases from V and 2 bases from J, with 7 bases in between. The CDR3 DNA reads as TGTGCCAGCAGTGAACGAGGGGCCTACGAGCAGTACGTC. Translating gives CASSERGAYEQYV.

This clonotype was detected ten times or more. DNA for the CDR3: TGCAGTGCTAGAGATTCGGCGGGGCCCTACAATGAGCAGTTCTTC. It encodes CSARDSAGPYNEQFF. The rearrangement uses TRBV20-1 and TRBJ2-1; TRBD2 might be the D (6 bases). Looked up from germline, CDR1 is DFQATT and CDR2 is SNEGSKA (reference sequence). This CDR3 region has 15 residues. V lost 0 bases to trimming and J lost 2 bases, with 11 bases between them.

The J gene is TRBJ2-3, the V gene TRBV7-9; 10 bases line up with TRBD1. The CDR3 loop spans 16 amino acids. The ends lost 5 bases at V and 1 base at J; junction bases unmatched: 6. The germline V gene encodes CDR1 SEHNR and CDR2 FQNEAQ (reference sequence). The CDR3 spells CASSPVGTGGTDTQYF. Here the CDR3 DNA reads TGTGCCAGCAGCCCGGTGGGGACAGGGGGCACAGATACGCAGTATTTT.

This clonotype was seen ten or more times. V and J are TRBV7-2 and TRBJ2-7, with D possibly called TRBD1 or TRBD2 (6 bases each). Germline CDR1 SGHTA, CDR2 FQGNSA. Trimming cost V 1 base and J 6 bases, with 10 bases left between them. The CDR3 is made up of 13 amino acids. CDR3 amino acids: CASSLVGGGEQYF. The CDR3 bases are TGTGCCAGCAGCTTAGTAGGAGGGGGCGAGCAGTACTTC.

The rearrangement joins TRBV7-2 to TRBJ2-6, with D perhaps matching TRBD1 or TRBD2 (5 bases each). Germline V gene sequence: CDR1 SGHTA, CDR2 FQGNSA. V was cut by 2 bases and J by 4 bases, with 15 bases left in between. The CDR3 sequence is 17 residues long. CDR3 sequence (DNA): TGTGCCAGCAGCTTAAACCCCGGGGCGAAAGGGGCCAACGTCCTGACTTTC. It specifies CASSLNPGAKGANVLTF. The whole variable domain, filled in from reference TRBV7-2 and TRBJ2-6, reads GAGVSQSPSNKVTEKGKDVELRCDPISGHTALYWYRQSLGQGLEFLIYFQGNSAPDKSGLPSDRFSAERTGGSVSTLTIQRTQQEDSAVYLCASSLNPGAKGANVLTFGAGSRLTVL.

This clonotype was seen more than once but under ten times. V and J are TRBV6-1 and TRBJ1-1; a possible D gene is TRBD1 (6 bases). CDR3 length equals 13 residues. Germline CDR1 and CDR2: MNHNS and SASEGT. Between the trimmed V and J ends, which lost 8 bases and 4 bases, there was a span of 14 bases. Here the CDR3 DNA reads TGTGCCAGCGGCAACAGGGCGCTCACTGAAGCTTTCTTT. Its protein product is CASGNRALTEAFF.

The table lists this clonotype with a few counts. V gene TRBV4-1 combines with J gene TRBJ1-2; D is undetermined. Germline V lookup: CDR1 MGHRA, CDR2 YSYEKL. This CDR3 has 13 residues. The V end was cut by 1 base, the J end by 4 bases, with 7 bases between. CDR3 bases: TGCGCCAGCAGCCAAGGAGGACTCTATGGCTACACCTTC. It codes for CASSQGGLYGYTF.

This clonotype was observed a handful of times. This chain joins TRBV12-3 or TRBV12-4 and TRBJ2-7, with TRBD1 as a possible D gene (6 bases). The length of the CDR3 is 13 residues. Trimming removed 3 bases from V and 2 bases from J, with 8 bases in between. This chain's CDR3 is CASSLGAAYEQYF. In DNA form, the CDR3 reads TGTGCCAGCAGTTTGGGGGCTGCCTACGAGCAGTACTTC.

The chain has TRBV12-1 and TRBJ2-7; TRBD2, the table's D call, was not compared with the DNA. TRBV12-1 is marked as a pseudogene. The CDR3 runs to 15 residues. The CDR3 nucleotides read TGTGCCAGCAGCCCCGGGATAGTCGGGGGTTACGAGCAGTACTTC. This gives the protein CASSPGIVGGYEQYF.

This clonotype was counted only a few times. This chain uses TRBV7-9 with TRBJ2-5, with TRBD2 as a possible D gene (6 bases). This CDR3 contains 15 residues. CDR1 is SEHNR and CDR2 is FQNEAQ in the germline V gene (reference sequence). Between the trimmed V and J ends, which lost 5 bases and 4 bases, there was a span of 17 bases. The DNA of the CDR3 is TGTGCCAGCAGCGCCCGGGAGAGGCTCGGAGAGACCCAGTACTTC. It codes for CASSARERLGETQYF.

This clonotype has more than one count but fewer than ten. J is TRBJ2-1 and V is TRBV6-1, with 10 bases aligning to TRBD2. Germline V lookup: CDR1 MNHNS, CDR2 SASEGT. The CDR3 runs to 17 residues. The trim removed 3 bases at V and 9 bases at J, leaving 14 bases unmatched. CDR3: CASSDGTSALDGGEQFF. The CDR3, as DNA: TGTGCCAGCAGTGACGGGACTAGCGCCCTAGATGGGGGTGAGCAGTTCTTC.

In its sample, this clonotype was seen many times. This chain joins TRBV20-1 and TRBJ2-2; D not certain. The germline CDR1 and CDR2 sequences are DFQATT and SNEGSKA (reference sequence). V was shortened by 6 bases and J by 1 base, with 9 bases between the two germline ends. CDR3 length: 13 amino acids. The CDR3 coding sequence is TGCAGTGCAGAAAATGAGAACACCGGGGAGCTGTTTTTT. Residues: CSAENENTGELFF.

V and J are TRBV12-3 or TRBV12-4 and TRBJ2-1, with TRBD2 matching over 11 bases. The CDR3 contains 14 residues. The J segment lost 5 bases and the V segment lost 5 bases, leaving 2 bases of the junction unmatched. The CDR3 region is CASSKLAGDNEQFF. Here the CDR3 DNA reads TGTGCCAGCAGTAAACTAGCGGGGGACAATGAGCAGTTCTTC.

The chain links TRBV12-3 or TRBV12-4 to TRBJ1-4; D perhaps matches TRBD1 (6 bases). The CDR3 length is 16 residues. Trimming cost V 5 bases and J 3 bases, with 16 bases left between them. CDR3 residues: CASSDRGGAANEKLFF. The DNA for the CDR3 is TGTGCCAGCAGTGACCGGGGGGGGGCCGCTAATGAAAAACTGTTTTTT.

This sequence joins TRBV7-6 and TRBJ2-6; D perhaps matches TRBD2 (5 bases). V was trimmed by 1 base and J by 1 base, leaving 8 bases between them. This CDR3 has 16 residues. Germline CDR1 is SGHVS and CDR2 is FNYEAQ. The CDR3 loop is CASSLGRYSGANVLTF. CDR3 nucleotides: TGTGCCAGCAGCTTAGGGAGGTATTCTGGGGCCAACGTCCTGACTTTC.

A note on this clonotype: Given a much more abundant clone one base away, this may be a read error. The conserved closing phenylalanine or tryptophan is absent in this CDR3, likely reflecting a read error. The chain has TRBV4-3 and TRBJ2-7, with no clear D. Germline assignment: CDR1 LGHNA and CDR2 YSLEER. The germline V and J ends were trimmed by 1 base and 6 bases, with 7 bases remaining between them. This CDR3 is 12 amino acids long. The CDR3 reads CASSQGGSEQYY. The CDR3 DNA is TGCGCCAGCAGCCAAGGAGGCTCCGAGCAGTACTAC.

This clonotype has only a few counts. This chain joins TRBV6-1 and TRBJ1-6, with D tentatively TRBD1 (6 bases). CDR3 length equals 16 residues. Germline loops: CDR1 MNHNS, CDR2 SASEGT. The V gene lost 5 bases and the J gene lost 4 bases, with 15 bases spanning the gap. The CDR3: CASSQEGQQYNSPLHF. DNA for the CDR3: TGTGCCAGCAGTCAAGAAGGACAGCAGTATAATTCACCCCTCCACTTT.

The chain links TRBV3-1 to TRBJ1-2; D uncertain. CDR3 length: 13 amino acids. V lost 4 bases and J 6 bases, leaving 12 bases between the germline ends. Looked up from germline, CDR1 is LGHDT and CDR2 is YNNKEL (reference sequence). CDR3 coding DNA: TGTGCCAGCAGCCCACGACTGAGAGATGGCTACACCTTC. Residues: CASSPRLRDGYTF.

This clonotype appeared a few times. The chain combines TRBV27 with TRBJ2-1, with D perhaps TRBD1 or TRBD2 (6 bases each). V lost 3 bases and J 14 bases, leaving 11 bases between the germline ends. The CDR3 totals 11 residues. CDR1 and CDR2 (germline): MNHEY, SMNVEV (reference sequence). The DNA of the CDR3 is TGTGCCAGCAGTTTCCACGGGGGCGAGTTCTTC. It translates to CASSFHGGEFF.

The CDR3 DNA follows: TGTGCCAGCAGTGGACTAGCGGGGGGCATAACCTACAATGAGCAGTTCTTC. This gives the protein CASSGLAGGITYNEQFF. V is TRBV4-2 and J is TRBJ2-1; 14 bases line up with TRBD2. The CDR3 spans 17 residues. Trimming took 6 bases from V and 2 from J; bases not matched to a gene: 6. Per the germline V gene, CDR1 is LGHNA and CDR2 is YNFKEQ.

The chain combines TRBV27 with TRBJ1-6, with D perhaps matching TRBD1 (5 bases). Trimming removed 3 bases from V and 1 base from J, with 13 bases in between. Germline V gene sequence: CDR1 MNHEY, CDR2 SMNVEV (reference sequence). The CDR3 has 17 amino acids. In nucleotides, the CDR3 is TGTGCCAGCAGTTTGGGGGTCGGGGCGTCCTATAATTCACCCCTCCACTTT. Encoded protein: CASSLGVGASYNSPLHF.

CDR3 sequence (DNA): TGTGCCAGCAGCGGTACAGGGTCTGGTGAAAAACTGTTTTTT. It codes for CASSGTGSGEKLFF. V usage is TRBV7-6 and J usage is TRBJ1-4, with a tentative D call TRBD1 (6 bases). V was pared by 5 bases and J by 7 bases, with 14 bases between. This CDR3 contains 14 residues. Germline V gives CDR1 SGHVS, CDR2 FNYEAQ.

The table lists this clonotype with a few counts. V usage is TRBV7-6 and J usage is TRBJ2-3; D is undetermined. CDR3 length equals 12 residues. The germline V and J ends were trimmed by 5 bases and 6 bases, with 9 bases remaining between them. Germline loops: CDR1 SGHVS, CDR2 FNYEAQ. CDR3: CASSLLTDTQYF. In DNA form, the CDR3 reads TGTGCCAGCAGCCTTCTGACGGATACGCAGTATTTT.